This entry describes one TCR beta chain. What it binds is not known. CD8 cells classed as naive were CD45RO-negative and positively selected for CCR7, excluding terminally differentiated effector memory CD45RA+ cells. The data stem from a study of shared clonotypes between healthy human individuals. Study overall: The study used three CD4 naive, three CD4 memory, two CD8 naive and one CD8 memory plate per donor.

Genomic DNA per cell subset filled all wells of several immunoSEQ plates. Sequencing used immunoSEQ multiplex PCR; TCRdb keeps in-frame clones, though not all of them. The sample shows about 1,900,000 clones, about 95% of them seen only once. V gave up 8 bases and J gave up 3 bases, with 14 bases separating them. The germline V gene has CDR1 LNHDA and CDR2 SQIVND (reference sequence). The CDR3 spans 14 residues. General observations from the study: Naive subsets, compared against memory subsets, generally had larger estimated richness values.

The chain recombines TRBV19 with TRBJ1-5; D not certain. The TCR originated in a man aged 18-30 years in good health. Specimen: naive CD8+ T cells sorted from blood. The CDR3 protein is CASLGDEINQPQHF. CDR3 nucleotides: TGTGCCAGTCTCGGGGATGAGATCAATCAGCCCCAGCATTTT.